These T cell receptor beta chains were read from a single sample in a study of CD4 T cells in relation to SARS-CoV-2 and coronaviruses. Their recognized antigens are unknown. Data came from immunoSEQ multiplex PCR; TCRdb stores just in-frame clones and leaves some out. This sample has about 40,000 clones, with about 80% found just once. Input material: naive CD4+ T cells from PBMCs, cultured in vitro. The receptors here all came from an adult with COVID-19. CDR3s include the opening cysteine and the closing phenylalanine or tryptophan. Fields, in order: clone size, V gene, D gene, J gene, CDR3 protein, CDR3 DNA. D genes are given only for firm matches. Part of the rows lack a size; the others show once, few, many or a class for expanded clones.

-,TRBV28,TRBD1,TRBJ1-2,CASSLNRGGYTF,TGTGCCAGCAGTTTGAACAGGGGTGGCTACACCTTC
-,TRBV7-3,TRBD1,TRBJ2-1,CASSLDRGSQNEQFF,TGTGCCAGCAGCTTAGACAGGGGGAGTCAGAACGAGCAGTTCTTC
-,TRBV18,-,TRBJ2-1,CASSQTGLHNEQFF,TGTGCCAGCTCCCAAACGGGACTTCACAATGAGCAGTTCTTC
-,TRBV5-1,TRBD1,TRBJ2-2,CASSTGTVLNTGELFF,TGCGCCAGCAGCACCGGGACAGTCTTGAACACCGGGGAGCTGTTTTTT
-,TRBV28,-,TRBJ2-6,CASSLVGGLGANVLTF,TGTGCCAGCAGTTTAGTTGGGGGGCTAGGGGCCAACGTCCTGACTTTC
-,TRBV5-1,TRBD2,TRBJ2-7,CASSFSSGSYEQYF,TGCGCCAGCAGCTTTTCTAGCGGGAGCTACGAGCAGTACTTC
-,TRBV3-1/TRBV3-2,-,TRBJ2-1,CASSQVRGTGSSYNEQFF,TGTGCCAGCAGCCAAGTCCGCGGGACGGGGAGCTCCTACAATGAGCAGTTCTTC
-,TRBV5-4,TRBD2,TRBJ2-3,CASSLEGGGLAGGDTQYF,TGTGCCAGCAGCTTGGAGGGGGGCGGACTAGCGGGAGGAGATACGCAGTATTTT
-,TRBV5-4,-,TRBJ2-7,CASSPTGRGHISSYEQYF,TGTGCCAGCAGCCCCACTGGCAGGGGCCACATCAGCTCCTACGAGCAGTACTTC
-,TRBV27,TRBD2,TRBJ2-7,CASRGSGRIEQYF,TGTGCCAGCAGAGGTAGCGGGAGGATCGAGCAGTACTTC
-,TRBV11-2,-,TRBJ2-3,CASSLDRGAADTQYF,TGTGCCAGCAGCTTAGATAGGGGCGCGGCAGATACGCAGTATTTT
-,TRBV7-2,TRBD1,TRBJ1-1,CASSPTGGFDEAFF,TGTGCCAGCAGTCCGACAGGGGGCTTTGATGAAGCTTTCTTT
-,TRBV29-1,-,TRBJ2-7,CSVFGAGREQYF,TGCAGCGTTTTTGGGGCCGGTCGAGAGCAGTACTTC
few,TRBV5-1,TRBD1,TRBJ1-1,CASSLEGGGANTEAFF,TGCGCCAGCAGCTTGGAAGGAGGGGGCGCGAACACTGAAGCTTTCTTT
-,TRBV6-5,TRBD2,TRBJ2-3,CASSSGLAGVTDTQYF,TGTGCCAGCAGTTCGGGACTAGCGGGAGTGACAGATACGCAGTATTTT
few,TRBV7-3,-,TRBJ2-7,CASSPASGGEQYF,TGTGCCAGCAGCCCCGCGTCAGGAGGTGAACAGTACTTC
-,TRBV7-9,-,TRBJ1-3,CAQKHGNTIYF,TGTGCTCAGAAACACGGAAACACCATATATTTT
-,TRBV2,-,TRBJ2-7,CASSDGTGGPYEQYF,TGTGCCAGCAGTGATGGGACCGGTGGTCCCTACGAGCAGTACTTC
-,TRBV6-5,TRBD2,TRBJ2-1,CASTSGHGEQFF,TGTGCCAGCACTAGCGGGCATGGTGAGCAGTTCTTC
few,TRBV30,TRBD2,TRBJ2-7,CAWSAGTSGRPYEQYF,TGTGCCTGGAGTGCCGGGACTAGCGGGAGACCATACGAGCAGTACTTC
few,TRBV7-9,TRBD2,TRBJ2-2,CASSPLRLAGTNTGELFF,TGTGCCAGCAGCCCGTTGAGGCTAGCGGGGACGAACACCGGGGAGCTGTTTTTT
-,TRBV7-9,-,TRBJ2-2,CASSLVYTGELFF,TGTGCCAGCAGCTTAGTGTACACCGGGGAGCTGTTTTTT
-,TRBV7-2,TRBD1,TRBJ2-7,CASSATGGSQYEQYF,TGTGCCAGCAGCGCCACAGGGGGCTCGCAATACGAGCAGTACTTC
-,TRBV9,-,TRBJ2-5,CASSVVSEQETQYF,TGTGCCAGCAGCGTAGTTTCCGAACAAGAGACCCAGTACTTC
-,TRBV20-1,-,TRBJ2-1,CSASTSHEQFF,TGCAGTGCCTCGACTAGTCATGAGCAGTTCTTC
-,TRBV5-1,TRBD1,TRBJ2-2,CASTKTGGAGNTGELFF,TGCGCCAGCACAAAAACAGGGGGCGCAGGGAACACCGGGGAGCTGTTTTTT
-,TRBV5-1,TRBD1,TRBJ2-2,CASGPDRGAPGELFF,TGCGCCAGCGGACCGGACAGGGGAGCTCCCGGGGAGCTGTTTTTT
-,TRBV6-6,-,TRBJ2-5,CASSYSLEETQYF,TGTGCCAGCAGTTACTCGTTGGAAGAGACCCAGTACTTC
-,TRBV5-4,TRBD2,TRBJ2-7,CASSIRLGGRDYEQYF,TGTGCCAGCAGCATACGACTGGGCGGGAGGGACTACGAGCAGTACTTC
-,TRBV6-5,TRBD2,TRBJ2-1,CASNSGSTQAEQFF,TGTGCCAGCAATAGCGGGAGCACTCAGGCTGAGCAGTTCTTC
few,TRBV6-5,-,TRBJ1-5,CASRPTGLRNQPQHF,TGTGCCAGCAGACCTACAGGGCTCCGAAATCAGCCCCAGCATTTT
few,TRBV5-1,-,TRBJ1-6,CASSLYQGSSPLHF,TGCGCCAGCAGCTTGTACCAGGGTAGCTCACCCCTCCACTTT
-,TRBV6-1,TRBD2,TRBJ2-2,CASSEIPGGGQAGELFF,TGTGCCAGCAGTGAAATCCCCGGCGGGGGGCAAGCCGGGGAGCTGTTTTTT
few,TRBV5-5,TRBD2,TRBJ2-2,CASSLGGLTTGELFF,TGTGCCAGCAGCCTGGGGGGGTTAACCACCGGGGAGCTGTTTTTT
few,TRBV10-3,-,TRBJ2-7,CAISEVLSSYEQYF,TGTGCCATCAGTGAGGTTTTGAGCTCCTACGAGCAGTACTTC
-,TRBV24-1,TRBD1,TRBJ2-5,CATSESTGVETQYF,TGTGCCACCAGTGAAAGCACAGGGGTAGAGACCCAGTACTTC
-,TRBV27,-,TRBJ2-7,CASTTAEQYF,TGTGCCAGCACAACCGCCGAGCAGTACTTC
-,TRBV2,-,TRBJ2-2,CASSQLAGELFF,TGTGCCAGCAGTCAGCTAGCTGGGGAGCTGTTTTTT
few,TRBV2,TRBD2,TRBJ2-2,CAGGLAGTGELFF,TGTGCCGGGGGACTAGCGGGAACCGGGGAGCTGTTTTTT
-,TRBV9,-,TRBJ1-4,CASSVGGTTNEKLFF,TGTGCCAGCAGCGTAGGCGGCACAACTAATGAAAAACTGTTTTTT
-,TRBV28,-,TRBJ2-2,CASSLITGELFF,TGTGCCAGCAGTCTCATTACCGGGGAGCTGTTTTTT
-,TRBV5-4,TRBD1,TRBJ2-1,CASRSGRGQGASEQFF,TGTGCCAGCAGATCCGGACGAGGACAGGGGGCAAGTGAGCAGTTCTTC
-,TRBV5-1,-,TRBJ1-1,CASSLSNTEAFF,TGCGCCAGCAGCCTGTCGAACACTGAAGCTTTCTTT
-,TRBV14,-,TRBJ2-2,CASSQVQDGELFF,TGTGCCAGCAGCCAAGTCCAGGACGGGGAGCTGTTTTTT
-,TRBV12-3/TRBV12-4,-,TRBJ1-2,CASSFGQSYGYTF,TGTGCCAGCAGTTTCGGACAGAGCTATGGCTACACCTTC
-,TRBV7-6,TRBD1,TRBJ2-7,CASSSPGGVSSYEQYF,TGTGCCAGCAGCTCTCCAGGGGGTGTGAGCTCCTACGAGCAGTACTTC
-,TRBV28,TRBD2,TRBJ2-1,CATLAGGTLTNSYNEQFF,TGTGCCACACTAGCGGGAGGGACCCTAACTAACTCCTACAATGAGCAGTTCTTC
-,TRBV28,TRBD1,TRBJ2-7,CASSPATGTYEQYF,TGTGCCAGCAGTCCAGCGACAGGGACCTACGAGCAGTACTTC
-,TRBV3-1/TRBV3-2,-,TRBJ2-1,CASSPRAEEQFF,TGTGCCAGCAGCCCTAGAGCGGAAGAGCAGTTCTTC
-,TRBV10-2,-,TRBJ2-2,CASSENPGGELFF,TGCGCCAGCAGTGAGAATCCCGGGGGGGAGCTGTTTTTT
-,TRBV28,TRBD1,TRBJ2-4,CASIRQGGNIQYF,TGTGCCAGCATTCGACAGGGGGGAAACATTCAGTACTTC
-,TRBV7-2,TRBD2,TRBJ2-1,CASSPILRSGRANEQFF,TGTGCCAGCAGCCCGATCCTGAGAAGCGGGAGGGCCAATGAGCAGTTCTTC
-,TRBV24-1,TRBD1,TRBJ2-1,CATAGGDEQFF,TGTGCCACGGCAGGGGGCGATGAGCAGTTCTTC
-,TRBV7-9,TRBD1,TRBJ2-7,CASSSGQNHEQYF,TGTGCCAGCAGCTCGGGACAGAATCACGAGCAGTACTTC
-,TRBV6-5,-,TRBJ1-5,CASSKDPGGQPQHF,TGTGCCAGCAGTAAGGACCCTGGGGGTCAGCCCCAGCATTTT